One sample yielded the 19 T cell receptor beta chains listed below, sequenced in a study of blood T cells in healthy people across ages. Alongside a J-beta primer mix, a sample-barcoded 5' primer served in a second PCR lasting about 7 to 11 cycles. TCRdb re-called the 5' RACE reads with MiXCR, one entry per CDR3 protein. Here the sample spans about 1.6 million distinct CDR3 sequences, approximately 32% being singletons. The specimen was blood. The receptors were sampled from a woman in her twenties or thirties in good health.

The chain links TRBV7-8 to TRBJ2-1; 11 bases fit TRBD2. V lost 5 bases to trimming and J lost 9 bases; unmatched junction nucleotides: 9. CDR3 length equals 15 residues. Germline V CDR1 and CDR2: SGHVS, FQNEAQ. As DNA, the CDR3 is TGTGCCAGCAGCCCTGTACTAGCGGGAGCCGGTGAGCAGTTCTTC. Translating it yields CASSPVLAGAGEQFF. Variable domain in full (rest from reference TRBV7-8 and TRBJ2-1): GAGVSQSPRYKVAKRGQDVALRCDPISGHVSLFWYQQALGQGPEFLTYFQNEAQLDKSGLPSDRFFAERPEGSVSTLKIQRTQQEDSAVYLCASSPVLAGAGEQFFGPGTRLTVL.

This clonotype was counted between two and nine times. V gene TRBV27 combines with J gene TRBJ1-1, with 7 bases matching TRBD1. CDR1 and CDR2 from the germline V gene are MNHEY and SMNVEV (reference sequence). The CDR3 spans 15 residues. V was clipped by 5 bases and J by 3 bases; unmatched bases: 9. CDR3 amino acids: CASSGRQGGDTEAFF. CDR3 DNA sequence: TGTGCCAGCAGTGGCCGACAGGGAGGGGACACTGAAGCTTTCTTT.

V and J are TRBV28 and TRBJ1-1, with 9 bases fitting TRBD1. Trimming removed 3 bases from V and 6 bases from J; junction bases left unmatched: 2. Looked up from germline, CDR1 is MDHEN and CDR2 is SYDVKM. The CDR3 is 13 residues long. The CDR3: CASSFGDRAEAFF. For the CDR3, the DNA is TGTGCCAGCAGTTTCGGGGACAGGGCTGAAGCTTTCTTT.

This chain joins TRBV4-1 and TRBJ2-1; 7 positions match TRBD1. The end of the DNA is better explained by TRBJ2-7, so the J call may be wrong. Germline assignment: CDR1 MGHRA and CDR2 YSYEKL. The CDR3 runs to 14 residues. This CDR3 is CASSQDGTVYEQYF. As DNA, the CDR3 is TGCGCCAGCAGCCAAGATGGGACAGTCTACGAGCAGTACTTC.

The sample holds one count of this clonotype. The genes are TRBV7-2 and TRBJ2-7, with 7 bases lining up with TRBD1. The CDR3 spans 14 residues. Germline trimming cut 7 bases from V and 2 bases from J; bases unmatched to any gene: 8. CDR1 and CDR2 from the germline V gene are SGHTA and FQGNSA. CDR3 protein: CASTRDSFPYEQYF. The DNA of the CDR3 is TGTGCCAGCACCCGGGACAGCTTCCCCTACGAGCAGTACTTC.

This clonotype was recorded once. The chain is built from TRBV27 and TRBJ2-7; perhaps TRBD1 as D (5 bases). The germline V gene encodes CDR1 MNHEY and CDR2 SMNVEV (reference sequence). CDR3 size: 15 residues. V was cut by 1 base and J by 2 bases, with 12 bases left in between. In DNA form, the CDR3 reads TGTGCCAGCAGTTTATTCAGGGAAGGCCCCTACGAGCAGTACTTC. Its translation: CASSLFREGPYEQYF.

This clonotype showed up just a few times. The genes are TRBV7-8 and TRBJ1-1, with 10 positions matching TRBD1. The trim removed 1 base at V and 3 bases at J, leaving 14 bases unmatched. CDR1 is SGHVS and CDR2 is FQNEAQ in the germline V gene. The CDR3 spans 19 residues. Here the CDR3 reads CASSLVGTGDLLWYTEAFF. The DNA for the CDR3 is TGTGCCAGCAGCTTAGTCGGGACAGGGGACCTGCTATGGTACACTGAAGCTTTCTTT.

V usage is TRBV9 and J usage is TRBJ2-7, with no clear D. V was cut by 0 bases and J by 10 bases, with 17 bases left in between. CDR1 is SGDLS, CDR2 YYNGEE, per germline. The CDR3 sequence is 14 residues long. The CDR3 DNA sequence: TGTGCCAGCAGCGTAGATCTGTTTCAAGAGGCCCAGTACTTC. Its translation is CASSVDLFQEAQYF.

This clonotype was seen a handful of times. The chain recombines TRBV20-1 with TRBJ2-7, with D maybe TRBD2 (6 bases). This CDR3 has 14 amino acids. V was cut by 1 base and J by 0 bases, with 10 bases left in between. Germline values: CDR1 DFQATT, CDR2 SNEGSKA (reference sequence). For the CDR3, the DNA is TGCAGTGCTAGAGTTGGGGGGAGCTCCTACGAGCAGTACTTC. This codes for CSARVGGSSYEQYF.

In the case of this clonotype: One junction end disagrees with the germline gene, perhaps due to a read error. The chain has TRBV27 and TRBJ2-1; D is possibly TRBD2 (5 bases). Germline V gene data show CDR1 as MNHEY and CDR2 as SMNVEV (reference sequence). The CDR3 has 14 residues. CDR3 sequence reads: CAGSLSTRGSGQFF. The CDR3 DNA follows: TGTGCCGGCAGTTTATCGACGAGAGGGTCAGGGCAGTTCTTC.

Turning to this clonotype: Relative to the germline gene, one junction end is altered; a read error may explain this. V and J are TRBV20-1 and TRBJ2-1; 8 nucleotides match TRBD1. Germline V lookup: CDR1 DFQATT, CDR2 SNEGSKA (reference sequence). The CDR3 is 14 residues long. DNA of the CDR3: TGCAGTGCAAGAGCCGGGACAGGACTCTACGAGCAGTTCTTC. It translates to CSARAGTGLYEQFF.

V gene TRBV4-1 combines with J gene TRBJ2-1; 10 positions agree with TRBD2. Germline values: CDR1 MGHRA, CDR2 YSYEKL. V shed 5 bases and J 6 bases; nucleotides not matched to a gene: 10. The CDR3 is 16 residues long. CDR3 loop: CASSFFPSGSLNEQFF. As DNA, the CDR3 is TGCGCCAGCAGCTTCTTTCCTAGCGGGAGCCTCAATGAGCAGTTCTTC.

This rearrangement joins TRBV7-9 to TRBJ2-1; D gene uncertain. Germline CDR1 is SEHNR and CDR2 is FQNEAQ (reference sequence). Trimming removed 2 bases at V and 10 bases at J, with 15 bases between. The CDR3 length is 14 residues. CDR3 sequence reads: CASSLLQVKPEQFF. CDR3 DNA sequence: TGTGCCAGCAGCTTACTGCAGGTCAAGCCGGAGCAGTTCTTC.

This chain joins TRBV20-1 and TRBJ1-2; D might be TRBD1 (5 bases). In germline, CDR1 is DFQATT, CDR2 SNEGSKA (reference sequence). The CDR3 is 15 amino acids. V lost 0 bases and J 4 bases, leaving 15 bases between the germline ends. The CDR3 reads CSARERRQGIYGYTF. The CDR3 DNA follows: TGCAGTGCTAGAGAAAGGCGGCAGGGAATCTATGGCTACACCTTC.

CDR3 in DNA: TGTGCCAGCAGACTGACAGGGCAAGTGAACACTGAAGCTTTCTTT. Translating it yields CASRLTGQVNTEAFF. This chain connects TRBV27 to TRBJ1-1; TRBD1 matches 7 bases. The length of the CDR3 is 15 residues. The germline gives CDR1 MNHEY, CDR2 SMNVEV (reference sequence). The ends lost 6 bases at V and 0 bases at J; junction bases unmatched: 7.

This clonotype has just a few counts. The genes are TRBV18 and TRBJ2-7; D possibly uses TRBD1 or TRBD2 (6 bases each). Per germline, CDR1 KGHSH and CDR2 LQKENI. The V and J ends lost 4 bases and 3 bases respectively, with 13 bases between them. The CDR3 is 14 residues long. The CDR3 DNA reads TGTGCCAGCTCACGAGGGGGAGGACTCTACGAGCAGTACTTC. This encodes CASSRGGGLYEQYF.

The rearrangement joins TRBV4-1 to TRBJ2-1, with D maybe TRBD1 (5 bases). The V end lost 1 base, the J end lost 6 bases, and 10 bases lay between the germline ends. Germline V gene data show CDR1 as MGHRA and CDR2 as YSYEKL. There are 14 residues in the CDR3. The CDR3: CASSQVSQGNEQFF. CDR3 bases: TGCGCCAGCAGCCAAGTATCCCAGGGCAATGAGCAGTTCTTC.

The V call is TRBV28, the J call TRBJ1-4; D possibly corresponds to TRBD1 (5 bases). This CDR3 contains 13 residues. Germline-derived CDR1 and CDR2 are MDHEN and SYDVKM. Trimming removed 10 bases from V and 5 bases from J, with 14 bases in between. CDR3 sequence reads: CATKDRPNEKLFF. As DNA, the CDR3 is TGTGCCACCAAAGACAGACCAAATGAAAAACTGTTTTTT.

The chain has TRBV7-3 and TRBJ2-5; D perhaps matches TRBD1 (5 bases). Trimming stripped 0 bases from V and 1 base from J, with 12 bases between. The CDR3 loop spans 16 amino acids. Germline CDR1 SGHTA, CDR2 FQGTGA. In DNA, the CDR3 is TGTGCCAGCAGCTTAACGGGCAAGACAGCCCAAGAGACCCAGTACTTC. It yields the protein CASSLTGKTAQETQYF. The full variable domain, in which reference TRBV7-3 and TRBJ2-5 provide the parts outside the CDR3, is GAGVSQTPSNKVTEKGKYVELRCDPISGHTALYWYRQSLGQGPEFLIYFQGTGAADDSGLPNDRFFAVRPEGSVSTLKIQRTERGDSAVYLCASSLTGKTAQETQYFGPGTRLLVL.